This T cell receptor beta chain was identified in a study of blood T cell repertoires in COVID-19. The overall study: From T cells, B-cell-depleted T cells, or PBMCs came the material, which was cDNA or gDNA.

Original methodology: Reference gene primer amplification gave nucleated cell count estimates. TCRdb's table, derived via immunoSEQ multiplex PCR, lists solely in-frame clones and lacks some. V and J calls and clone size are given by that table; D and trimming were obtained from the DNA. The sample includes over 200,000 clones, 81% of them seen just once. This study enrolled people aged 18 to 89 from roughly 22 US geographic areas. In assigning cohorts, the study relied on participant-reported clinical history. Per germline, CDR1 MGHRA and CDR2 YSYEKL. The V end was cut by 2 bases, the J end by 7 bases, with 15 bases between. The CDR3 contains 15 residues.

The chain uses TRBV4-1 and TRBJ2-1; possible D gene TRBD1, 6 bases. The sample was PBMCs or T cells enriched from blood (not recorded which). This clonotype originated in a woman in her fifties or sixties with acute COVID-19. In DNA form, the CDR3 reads TGCGCCAGCAGCCAACCAGGGACAAGAAGGAATGAGCAGTTCTTC. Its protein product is CASSQPGTRRNEQFF.